This T cell receptor (beta chain) was captured by sequencing in a study of beta chain features in type 1 diabetes. Every isolated RNA sample was fully reverse transcribed, so sequencing captured expressed TCRB transcripts. Libraries were prepared by immunoSEQ multiplex PCR; TCRdb keeps only in-frame clonotypes and omits some of them. Counted here are tens of thousands of clones, 52% occurring once; the ten biggest clones make up about 2.4%. By sample share, this clone is medium-sized. Its antigen remains unidentified. Via the markers CD45RO/CCR7/CD25/CD127/CD95/CD27, stem cell-like memory, regulatory, central memory and naive CD4+ cells were sorted. Study-level results: A moderate, significant TCRB CDR3 shortening appeared in type 1 diabetes across four CD4+ subsets.

CDR3 length: 15 residues. The J segment lost 3 bases and the V segment lost 4 bases, leaving 7 bases of the junction unmatched. Germline CDR1 and CDR2: SGHNT and YYREEE (reference sequence). The clonotype originates from a woman aged 40 to 50 with type 1 diabetes. The specimen sequenced was Tregs from blood. The V and J genes are TRBV5-4 and TRBJ2-7, with 10 positions matching TRBD2. This CDR3 is CASSRPGTSDYEQYF. The CDR3 DNA sequence: TGTGCCAGCAGCCGGCCGGGGACTAGCGACTACGAGCAGTACTTC.